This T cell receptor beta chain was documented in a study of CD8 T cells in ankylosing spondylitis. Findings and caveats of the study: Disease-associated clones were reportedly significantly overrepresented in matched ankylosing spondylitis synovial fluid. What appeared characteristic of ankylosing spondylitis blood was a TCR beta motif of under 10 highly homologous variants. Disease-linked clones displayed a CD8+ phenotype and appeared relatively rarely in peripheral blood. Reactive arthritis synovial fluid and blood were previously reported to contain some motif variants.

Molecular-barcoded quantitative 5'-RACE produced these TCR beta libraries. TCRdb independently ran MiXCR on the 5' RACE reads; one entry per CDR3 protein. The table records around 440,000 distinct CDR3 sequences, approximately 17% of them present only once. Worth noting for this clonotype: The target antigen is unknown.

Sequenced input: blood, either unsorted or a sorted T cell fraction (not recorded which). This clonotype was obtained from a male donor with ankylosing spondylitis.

The CDR3 protein is CATSMGLSGGAQNEQFF. In DNA form, the CDR3 reads TGTGCCACCAGCATGGGCCTTAGCGGGGGGGCCCAAAATGAGCAGTTCTTC. The V and J genes are TRBV15 and TRBJ2-1; the match to TRBD2 covers 11 bases. Germline V gene lookup returns CDR1 LNHNV and CDR2 YYDKDF (reference sequence). V lost 4 bases, J lost 7 bases, and 12 bases stayed unmatched. The CDR3 sequence is 17 residues long.